A selection of T cell receptor beta chains follows, all from one sample in a study. TCRdb recomputed calls from the RT-PCR reads with MiXCR, one row per CDR3 protein. The sample contains fewer than 800,000 distinct CDR3 sequences, 13% to 15% of which appear only once. The specimen was memory CD4+ T cells from blood. These receptors all stem from a female donor in good health, serving as a healthy control. Both conserved end residues are part of each CDR3. The D gene is left open where the match is weak. Rows give clone size only sometimes, using once, few, many, or a class for an expanded clone.

V	size	J	D	DNA	CDR3
TRBV7-9	few	TRBJ1-2	NA	TGTGCCAGCAGCCGACAACTGACAGGCCTCGGGAATGGCTACACCTTC	CASSRQLTGLGNGYTF
TRBV27	many	TRBJ1-2	NA	TGTGCCAGCAGTTTAGGGGGGAGCGGAACTAACTATGGCTACACCTTC	CASSLGGSGTNYGYTF
TRBV24-1	NA	TRBJ1-1	TRBD1	TGTGCCACCAGGGACAGGGAGAACACTGAAGCTTTCTTT	CATRDRENTEAFF
TRBV7-2	NA	TRBJ1-4	NA	TGTGCCAGCAGCTTACAGGGGACCCCTGAAAAACTGTTTTTT	CASSLQGTPEKLFF
TRBV18	NA	TRBJ2-1	NA	TGTGCCAGCTCACTGAACCAGTATACCAATGAGCAGTTCTTC	CASSLNQYTNEQFF
TRBV12-3/TRBV12-4	NA	TRBJ1-5	NA	TGTGCCAGCAGTTTAGAGGAGTTCAATCAGCCCCAGCATTTT	CASSLEEFNQPQHF
TRBV5-5	NA	TRBJ2-7	NA	TGTGCCAGCAGCTCCGGGACGGAAAACTACGAGCAGTACTTC	CASSSGTENYEQYF
TRBV20-1	few	TRBJ1-4	TRBD1	TGCAGTGCAGGGGGAGGGGACAGGGACACAACTAATGAAAAACTGTTTTTT	CSAGGGDRDTTNEKLFF
TRBV5-6	many	TRBJ2-3	NA	TGTGCCAGCAGCGAGCCAGATACGCAGTATTTT	CASSEPDTQYF
TRBV11-2	NA	TRBJ2-3	TRBD2	TGTGCCAGCAGAGTAGGGCTAGCGGGAGGCCGCACAGATACGCAGTATTTT	CASRVGLAGGRTDTQYF
TRBV11-2	NA	TRBJ2-1	NA	TGTGCCAGCAGCCCGACACCCGTACGGGGTACTGAGCAGTTCTTC	CASSPTPVRGTEQFF
TRBV5-1	NA	TRBJ2-1	TRBD2	TGCGCCAGCAGCCCCGGGACTAGCGGGGGGCATAATGAGCAGTTCTTC	CASSPGTSGGHNEQFF
TRBV29-1	NA	TRBJ2-7	NA	TGCAGCGTGACTGCAGCGCGGTACGAGCAGTACTTC	CSVTAARYEQYF
TRBV20-1	NA	TRBJ2-6	NA	TGCAGTGCTAACCCAACAGGCTCTGGGGCCAACGTCCTGACTTTC	CSANPTGSGANVLTF
TRBV28	few	TRBJ1-6	NA	TGTGCCAGCAGTCGCAGGGGAGTCTATAATTCACCCCTCCACTTT	CASSRRGVYNSPLHF
TRBV25-1	NA	TRBJ1-6	NA	TGTGCCAGCCATAGACAGCCTTCCTATTCACCCCTCCACTTT	CASHRQPSYSPLHF
TRBV29-1	few	TRBJ2-1	NA	TGCAGCGTTGAACGTTCCTCTAGAAATGAGCAGTTCTTC	CSVERSSRNEQFF
TRBV28	few	TRBJ2-1	TRBD2	TGTGCCAGCACTCCCCCCCTAGCGGGGGGGTACAATGAGCAGTTCTTC	CASTPPLAGGYNEQFF
TRBV5-1	many	TRBJ2-7	NA	TGCGCCAGCAGCTCCGGACCCGAGCAGTACTTC	CASSSGPEQYF
TRBV5-8	NA	TRBJ2-1	NA	TGTGCCAGCAGCCCGGCGCTGGGGACCGATGAGCAGTTCTTC	CASSPALGTDEQFF
TRBV18	NA	TRBJ2-3	NA	TGTGCCAGCTCTTCGGGGCGATTTAGCACAGATACGCAGTATTTT	CASSSGRFSTDTQYF
TRBV20-1	few	TRBJ1-2	NA	TGCAGTGCTAGGGCCGTGGGGGGAACGAGAATGCATGGCTACACCTTC	CSARAVGGTRMHGYTF
TRBV6-1	few	TRBJ1-1	NA	TGTGCCAGCAGTACCATGACATCGGCCACTGAAGCTTTCTTT	CASSTMTSATEAFF
TRBV11-2	few	TRBJ2-1	NA	TGTGCCAGCAGGGAGGAACTCGGGGCTATCAATGAGCAGTTCTTC	CASREELGAINEQFF
TRBV28	NA	TRBJ2-7	NA	TGTGCCAGCAGTTGGACAGCAATTCCTTACGAGCAGTACTTC	CASSWTAIPYEQYF
TRBV9	few	TRBJ2-2	NA	TGTGCCAGCAGCGAGGGTGTAGGAACCGGGGAGCTGTTTTTT	CASSEGVGTGELFF
TRBV6-5	many	TRBJ1-6	NA	TGTGCCAGCAGTTACGGACGGCTGCATAATTCACCCCTCCACTTT	CASSYGRLHNSPLHF
TRBV5-1	many	TRBJ2-1	NA	TGCGCCAGCAGCCTACGTACCCTCCCCGAAGGTGAGCAGTTCTTC	CASSLRTLPEGEQFF
TRBV29-1	NA	TRBJ1-4	TRBD1	TGCAGCGTGTCAACCCCAGGGGGTGGTGAAAAACTGTTTTTT	CSVSTPGGGEKLFF
TRBV29-1	NA	TRBJ2-5	NA	TGCAGCGCCTGGAAAGAGACCCAGTACTTC	CSAWKETQYF
TRBV28	few	TRBJ2-2	NA	TGTGCCAGCGGCGTAGGCGACACCGGGGAGCTGTTTTTT	CASGVGDTGELFF
TRBV20-1	many	TRBJ1-6	NA	TGCAGTGCTAGCCACCTAGCCGGGCCTGGTGGGGATTCACCCCTCCACTTT	CSASHLAGPGGDSPLHF
TRBV7-2	many	TRBJ2-3	TRBD1	TGTGCCAGCAGCTTGGAAACCGGGACAGGGGGCGCGGATACGCAGTATTTT	CASSLETGTGGADTQYF
TRBV6-2/TRBV6-3	NA	TRBJ2-3	TRBD2	TGTGCCAGCAGTTACGATCGGGGGGACACAGATACGCAGTATTTT	CASSYDRGDTDTQYF
TRBV12-3/TRBV12-4	NA	TRBJ1-1	NA	TGTGCCAGCAGCTTAATAGGGGGGGCTGAAGCTTTCTTT	CASSLIGGAEAFF
TRBV29-1	many	TRBJ2-5	TRBD2	TGCAGCGTGTTCGGGACTAGTCAAGAGACCCAGTACTTC	CSVFGTSQETQYF
TRBV20-1	many	TRBJ2-2	NA	TGCAGTGCTAGAGTACCGAGGGCCGGGGAGCTGTTTTTT	CSARVPRAGELFF
TRBV5-6	NA	TRBJ2-2	NA	TGTGCCAGCAGCTTGTTCCGGGACGTAAGATATACCGGGGAGCTGTTTTTT	CASSLFRDVRYTGELFF
TRBV7-7	few	TRBJ2-1	NA	TGTGCCAGCAGCAGTCCCGGGACACCTCCATTCTTC	CASSSPGTPPFF
TRBV5-4	NA	TRBJ2-2	TRBD2	TGTGCCAGCAGTTCGCCGGGACTAGCGGGAGGGTCGAACACCGGGGAGCTGTTTTTT	CASSSPGLAGGSNTGELFF
TRBV9	NA	TRBJ1-1	NA	TGTGCCAGCAGCATAGCGGTGGGGGGCACTGAAGCTTTCTTT	CASSIAVGGTEAFF
TRBV29-1	many	TRBJ2-3	TRBD2	TGCAGCGGTAGCGGGGCAGTCGTACCAGATACGCAGTATTTT	CSGSGAVVPDTQYF